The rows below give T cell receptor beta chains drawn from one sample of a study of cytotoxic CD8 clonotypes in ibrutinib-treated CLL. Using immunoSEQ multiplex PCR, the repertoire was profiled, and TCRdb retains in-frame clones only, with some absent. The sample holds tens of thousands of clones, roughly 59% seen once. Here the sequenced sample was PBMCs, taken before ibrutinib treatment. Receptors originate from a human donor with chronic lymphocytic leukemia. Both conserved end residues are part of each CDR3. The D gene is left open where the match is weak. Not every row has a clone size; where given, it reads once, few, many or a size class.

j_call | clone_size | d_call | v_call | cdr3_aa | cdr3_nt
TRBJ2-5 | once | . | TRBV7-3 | CASSSSAQETQYF | TGTGCCAGCAGCTCTAGCGCTCAAGAGACCCAGTACTTC
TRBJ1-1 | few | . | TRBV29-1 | CSIGEGRNTEAFF | TGCAGTATAGGGGAGGGAAGAAACACTGAAGCTTTCTTT
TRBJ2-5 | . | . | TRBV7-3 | CASSSGPGAEETQYF | TGTGCCAGCAGCTCCGGGCCGGGGGCTGAAGAGACCCAGTACTTC
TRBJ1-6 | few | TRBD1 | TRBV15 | CATSIPGGQGKNSPLHF | TGTGCCACCAGTATTCCAGGGGGACAGGGAAAAAATTCACCCCTCCACTTT
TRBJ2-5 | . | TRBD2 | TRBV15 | CATSSSGRTQETQYF | TGTGCCACCAGCAGTAGCGGGAGGACACAAGAGACCCAGTACTTC
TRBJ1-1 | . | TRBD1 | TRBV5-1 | CASKRTGGDTEAFF | TGCGCCAGTAAGAGGACAGGCGGCGACACTGAAGCTTTCTTT
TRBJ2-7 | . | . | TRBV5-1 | CASSLGERVTYEQYF | TGCGCCAGCAGCTTGGGGGAGAGAGTAACCTACGAGCAGTACTTC
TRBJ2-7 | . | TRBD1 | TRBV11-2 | CASSLQTGGRGYEQYF | TGTGCCAGCAGCTTGCAGACAGGGGGTCGAGGGTACGAGCAGTACTTC
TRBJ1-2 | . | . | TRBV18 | CASSPSFLQQTHRHYGYTF | TGTGCCAGCTCACCGTCCTTCCTACAGCAAACCCACCGCCACTATGGCTACACCTTC
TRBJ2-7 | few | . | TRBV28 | CASSPSGRFEQYF | TGTGCCAGCAGTCCCTCGGGACGGTTTGAGCAGTACTTC
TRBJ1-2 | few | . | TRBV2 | CASRRRDLDYGYTF | TGTGCCAGCAGAAGACGGGATCTAGACTATGGCTACACCTTC
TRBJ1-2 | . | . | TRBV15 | CATSRREGGNYGYTF | TGTGCCACCAGCAGAAGAGAGGGGGGTAACTATGGCTACACCTTC
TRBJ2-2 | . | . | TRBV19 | CASSIVLATGELFF | TGTGCCAGTAGTATAGTGTTGGCTACCGGGGAGCTGTTTTTT
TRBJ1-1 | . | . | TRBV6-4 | CASSVEENTEAFF | TGTGCCAGCAGTGTAGAAGAGAACACTGAAGCTTTCTTT
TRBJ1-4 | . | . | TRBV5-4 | CASSSTLSEKLFF | TGTGCCAGCAGCTCGACTTTATCTGAAAAACTGTTTTTT
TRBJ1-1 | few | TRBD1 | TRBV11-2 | CASSLAQGAGAFF | TGTGCCAGCAGCTTAGCCCAGGGGGCTGGAGCTTTCTTT
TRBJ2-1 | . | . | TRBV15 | CATSRDQTGDEQFF | TGTGCCACCAGCAGAGACCAAACGGGAGATGAGCAGTTCTTC
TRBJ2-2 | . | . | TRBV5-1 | CASSWTGVFTGELFF | TGCGCCAGCAGCTGGACTGGGGTCTTCACCGGGGAGCTGTTTTTT
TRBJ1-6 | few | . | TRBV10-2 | CASDGGRGSYNSPLHF | TGCGCCAGCGACGGGGGAAGGGGCTCCTATAATTCACCCCTCCACTTT
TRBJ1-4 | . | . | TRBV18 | CASSPLSEPLIGAATNEKLFF | TGTGCCAGCTCACCACTTTCGGAACCCTTAATAGGAGCAGCAACTAATGAAAAACTGTTTTTT
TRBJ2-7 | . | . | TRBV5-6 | CASSLGTGFYEQYF | TGTGCCAGCAGCTTGGGCACAGGGTTCTACGAGCAGTACTTC
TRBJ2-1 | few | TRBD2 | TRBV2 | CASSRIGRHNEQFF | TGTGCCAGCTCTCGGATCGGGAGGCACAATGAGCAGTTCTTC
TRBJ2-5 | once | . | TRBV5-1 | CASSSTTGYSETQYF | TGCGCCAGCAGCTCCACTACAGGGTATTCGGAGACCCAGTACTTC
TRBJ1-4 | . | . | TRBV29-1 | CSVGRENEKLFF | TGCAGCGTAGGCAGGGAAAATGAAAAACTGTTTTTT
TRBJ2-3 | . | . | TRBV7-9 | CASSLRRVTDTQYF | TGTGCCAGCAGCTTACGGCGGGTCACAGATACGCAGTATTTT
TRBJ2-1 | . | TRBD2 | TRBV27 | CASSSAWTSGPNEQFF | TGTGCCAGCAGTTCCGCCTGGACTAGCGGACCTAATGAGCAGTTCTTC
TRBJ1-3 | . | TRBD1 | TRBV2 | CASSAEDRSGNTIYF | TGTGCCAGCAGTGCTGAGGACAGGTCTGGAAACACCATATATTTT
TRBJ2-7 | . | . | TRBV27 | CASSPRRNPYEQYF | TGTGCCAGCAGTCCTCGACGGAACCCCTACGAGCAGTACTTC
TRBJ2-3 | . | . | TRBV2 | CASSERPDTTDTQYF | TGTGCCAGCAGTGAACGCCCCGACACCACAGATACGCAGTATTTT
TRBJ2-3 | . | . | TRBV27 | CATVGVDNTDTQYF | TGTGCAACAGTTGGGGTGGACAACACAGATACGCAGTATTTT
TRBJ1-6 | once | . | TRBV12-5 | CASGSLPLPGSPLHF | TGTGCTAGTGGCTCCTTGCCTCTTCCGGGATCACCCCTCCACTTT
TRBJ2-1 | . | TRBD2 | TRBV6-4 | CASSPSGISYNEQFF | TGTGCCAGCAGTCCTAGCGGTATCTCCTACAATGAGCAGTTCTTC
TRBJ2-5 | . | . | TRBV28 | CASSRGQTRGETQYF | TGTGCCAGCAGTCGGGGCCAAACTAGGGGAGAGACCCAGTACTTC
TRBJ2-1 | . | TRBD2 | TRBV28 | CASSAGLAGVYNEQFF | TGTGCCAGCAGTGCGGGGCTAGCGGGGGTCTACAATGAGCAGTTCTTC
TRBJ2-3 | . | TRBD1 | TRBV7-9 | CASSSYRDRGADTQYF | TGTGCCAGCAGCTCCTACCGGGACAGGGGGGCAGATACGCAGTATTTT
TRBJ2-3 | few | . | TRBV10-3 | CAISESTTDTQYF | TGTGCCATCAGTGAGAGTACCACAGATACGCAGTATTTT
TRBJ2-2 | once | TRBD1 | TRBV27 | CASRSNRGPGTGELFF | TGTGCCAGCAGGTCAAACAGGGGGCCGGGGACCGGGGAGCTGTTTTTT
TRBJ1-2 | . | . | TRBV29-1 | CSVAGGGYTF | TGCAGCGTAGCGGGGGGTGGCTACACCTTC
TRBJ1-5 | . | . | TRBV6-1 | CASSEALWGASNQPQHF | TGTGCCAGCAGTGAAGCGCTTTGGGGGGCAAGCAATCAGCCCCAGCATTTT
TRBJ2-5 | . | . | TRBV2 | CASSFLETQYF | TGTGCCAGCAGTTTCCTAGAGACCCAGTACTTC
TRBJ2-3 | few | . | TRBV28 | CASRGDLGQMISTDTQYF | TGTGCCAGCAGGGGGGATTTGGGGCAGATGATTAGCACAGATACGCAGTATTTT
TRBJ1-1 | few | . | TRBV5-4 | CASSIDRLNTEAFF | TGTGCCAGCAGCATTGACAGGTTGAACACTGAAGCTTTCTTT
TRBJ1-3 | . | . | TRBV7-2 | CASSEGLGNTIYF | TGTGCCAGCAGCGAAGGGCTGGGAAACACCATATATTTT
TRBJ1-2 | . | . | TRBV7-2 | CASSLSGADYGYTF | TGTGCCAGCAGCTTAAGTGGGGCTGACTATGGCTACACCTTC
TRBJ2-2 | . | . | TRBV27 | CASSLSAPRVGELFF | TGTGCCAGCAGTTTATCGGCCCCCCGGGTCGGGGAGCTGTTTTTT
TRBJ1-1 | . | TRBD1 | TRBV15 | CATSRDGGQGGWRAFF | TGTGCCACCAGCAGAGATGGTGGACAGGGAGGTTGGAGGGCTTTCTTT